These T cell receptor beta chains were read from a single sample in a study of shared clonotypes between healthy human individuals. Only in-frame clones appear in the TCRdb table, and some are missing; sequencing was by immunoSEQ multiplex PCR. The table has around 2.1 million clones, about 94% seen once. The sequenced sample was naive CD4+ T cells sorted from blood. The receptors derive from a man between 18 and 29 years old in good health. Each CDR3 is given with its conserved first and last residue. A D gene is named only where the DNA matches it firmly. Part of the rows lack a size; the others show once, few, many or a class for expanded clones.

clone size: .; V gene: TRBV11-2; J gene: TRBJ2-7; D gene: .; CDR3 protein: CASTGIYEQYF; CDR3 DNA: TGTGCCAGCACAGGGATCTACGAGCAGTACTTC
clone size: .; V gene: TRBV6-5; J gene: TRBJ2-2; D gene: .; CDR3 protein: CASGWASENTGELFF; CDR3 DNA: TGTGCCAGCGGGTGGGCTAGCGAGAACACCGGGGAGCTGTTTTTT
clone size: .; V gene: TRBV4-1; J gene: TRBJ1-4; D gene: TRBD1; CDR3 protein: CASSREQGGKLFF; CDR3 DNA: TGCGCCAGCAGCCGAGAACAGGGGGGAAAACTGTTTTTT
clone size: .; V gene: TRBV6-4; J gene: TRBJ1-2; D gene: TRBD1; CDR3 protein: CASSTGQGAGGYTF; CDR3 DNA: TGTGCCAGCAGTACGGGACAGGGGGCTGGTGGCTACACCTTC
clone size: .; V gene: TRBV29-1; J gene: TRBJ2-2; D gene: TRBD1; CDR3 protein: CSVEEGQGAGELFF; CDR3 DNA: TGCAGCGTTGAAGAGGGACAGGGGGCCGGGGAGCTGTTTTTT
clone size: .; V gene: TRBV2; J gene: TRBJ2-3; D gene: .; CDR3 protein: CASKGGLQDTQYF; CDR3 DNA: TGTGCCAGCAAGGGGGGCCTCCAAGATACGCAGTATTTT
clone size: .; V gene: TRBV19; J gene: TRBJ2-1; D gene: .; CDR3 protein: CASSNRYNEQFF; CDR3 DNA: TGTGCCAGTAGTAACCGGTACAATGAGCAGTTCTTC
clone size: .; V gene: TRBV28; J gene: TRBJ2-7; D gene: .; CDR3 protein: CASGLRVDLEQYF; CDR3 DNA: TGTGCCAGCGGTCTTCGCGTAGATCTCGAGCAGTACTTC
clone size: .; V gene: TRBV7-2; J gene: TRBJ2-5; D gene: TRBD2; CDR3 protein: CASSHSGLALQETQYF; CDR3 DNA: TGTGCCAGCAGCCATTCGGGACTAGCGTTACAAGAGACCCAGTACTTC
clone size: .; V gene: TRBV29-1; J gene: TRBJ2-5; D gene: TRBD2; CDR3 protein: CSVEGFAGGTSETQYF; CDR3 DNA: TGCAGCGTTGAAGGCTTTGCGGGGGGGACCAGCGAGACCCAGTACTTC
clone size: few; V gene: TRBV5-4; J gene: TRBJ1-6; D gene: TRBD1; CDR3 protein: CASSLQGYNSPLHF; CDR3 DNA: TGTGCCAGCAGCTTACAGGGGTATAATTCACCCCTCCACTTT
clone size: .; V gene: TRBV6-1; J gene: TRBJ1-3; D gene: TRBD1; CDR3 protein: CASSEAGGSGNTIYF; CDR3 DNA: TGTGCCAGCAGTGAGGCAGGGGGCAGTGGAAACACCATATATTTT
clone size: .; V gene: TRBV7-9; J gene: TRBJ1-2; D gene: TRBD1; CDR3 protein: CASSYDRGGYTF; CDR3 DNA: TGTGCCAGCAGCTATGACAGGGGTGGCTACACCTTC
clone size: .; V gene: TRBV10-2; J gene: TRBJ1-2; D gene: .; CDR3 protein: CASSEGVLDGYTF; CDR3 DNA: TGCGCCAGCAGTGAAGGGGTCTTGGATGGCTACACCTTC
clone size: .; V gene: TRBV6-5; J gene: TRBJ1-2; D gene: .; CDR3 protein: CASTPTGVDYGYTF; CDR3 DNA: TGTGCCAGCACCCCGACAGGAGTAGACTATGGCTACACCTTC
clone size: .; V gene: TRBV7-2; J gene: TRBJ2-2; D gene: .; CDR3 protein: CASSSLGGTGELFF; CDR3 DNA: TGTGCCAGCAGCTCGCTAGGGGGGACCGGGGAGCTGTTTTTT
clone size: .; V gene: TRBV6-5; J gene: TRBJ2-7; D gene: .; CDR3 protein: CASSYPRGEQYF; CDR3 DNA: TGTGCCAGCAGTTACCCCAGGGGCGAGCAGTACTTC
clone size: .; V gene: TRBV19; J gene: TRBJ1-2; D gene: TRBD1; CDR3 protein: CASSHRDRGRTNYGYTF; CDR3 DNA: TGTGCCAGTAGTCACCGGGACAGGGGGAGAACTAACTATGGCTACACCTTC
clone size: .; V gene: TRBV7-2; J gene: TRBJ2-7; D gene: TRBD1; CDR3 protein: CASRLTGTYEQYF; CDR3 DNA: TGTGCCAGCAGACTGACAGGGACCTACGAGCAGTACTTC
clone size: .; V gene: TRBV6-6; J gene: TRBJ1-1; D gene: TRBD1; CDR3 protein: CASSPGTVNTEAFF; CDR3 DNA: TGTGCCAGCAGTCCCGGGACAGTGAACACTGAAGCTTTCTTT
clone size: .; V gene: TRBV5-1; J gene: TRBJ2-3; D gene: .; CDR3 protein: CASSLGDPATDTQYF; CDR3 DNA: TGCGCCAGCAGCTTGGGGGATCCTGCCACAGATACGCAGTATTTT
clone size: .; V gene: TRBV6-6; J gene: TRBJ2-5; D gene: TRBD2; CDR3 protein: CASSYDTGGGTQYF; CDR3 DNA: TGTGCCAGCAGTTACGATACGGGAGGGGGGACCCAGTACTTC
clone size: .; V gene: TRBV5-1; J gene: TRBJ2-1; D gene: .; CDR3 protein: CASSLSYEQFF; CDR3 DNA: TGCGCCAGCAGCTTGTCTTACGAGCAGTTCTTC
clone size: .; V gene: TRBV5-1; J gene: TRBJ2-7; D gene: TRBD2; CDR3 protein: CASSLSGRGVYEQYF; CDR3 DNA: TGCGCCAGCAGTTTGAGCGGGAGAGGGGTCTACGAGCAGTACTTC
clone size: .; V gene: TRBV30; J gene: TRBJ2-7; D gene: TRBD1; CDR3 protein: CAWGTGTGPYEQYF; CDR3 DNA: TGTGCCTGGGGGACCGGGACAGGGCCCTACGAGCAGTACTTC
clone size: .; V gene: TRBV7-2; J gene: TRBJ2-7; D gene: TRBD2; CDR3 protein: CASSLIGLASSEQYF; CDR3 DNA: TGTGCCAGCAGCTTAATAGGACTAGCGTCGTCCGAGCAGTACTTC
clone size: .; V gene: TRBV4-3; J gene: TRBJ2-7; D gene: TRBD2; CDR3 protein: CASSQELAGVSLYEQYF; CDR3 DNA: TGCGCCAGCAGCCAAGAACTAGCGGGAGTATCCCTCTACGAGCAGTACTTC
clone size: once; V gene: TRBV6-6; J gene: TRBJ1-2; D gene: TRBD1; CDR3 protein: CASSNNVGQAYGYTF; CDR3 DNA: TGTGCCAGCAGTAATAATGTGGGACAGGCCTATGGCTACACCTTC
clone size: .; V gene: TRBV5-6; J gene: TRBJ2-5; D gene: TRBD2; CDR3 protein: CASSFGGKETQYF; CDR3 DNA: TGTGCCAGCAGCTTCGGGGGGAAAGAGACCCAGTACTTC
clone size: .; V gene: TRBV30; J gene: TRBJ2-5; D gene: TRBD1; CDR3 protein: CAWSVRQGALETQYF; CDR3 DNA: TGTGCCTGGAGTGTGAGGCAGGGGGCTCTGGAGACCCAGTACTTC
clone size: .; V gene: TRBV2; J gene: TRBJ1-1; D gene: .; CDR3 protein: CASGEGNTEAFF; CDR3 DNA: TGTGCCTCCGGGGAGGGGAACACTGAAGCTTTCTTT
clone size: .; V gene: TRBV7-9; J gene: TRBJ2-2; D gene: .; CDR3 protein: CAQEAAPSGELFF; CDR3 DNA: TGTGCTCAGGAGGCAGCTCCCTCCGGGGAGCTGTTTTTT
clone size: .; V gene: TRBV30; J gene: TRBJ2-3; D gene: .; CDR3 protein: CAWSVGPSADTQYF; CDR3 DNA: TGTGCCTGGAGTGTGGGGCCTTCGGCAGATACGCAGTATTTT
clone size: .; V gene: TRBV6-5; J gene: TRBJ2-2; D gene: .; CDR3 protein: CASRSPGELFF; CDR3 DNA: TGTGCCAGCCGCAGTCCCGGGGAGCTGTTTTTT
clone size: .; V gene: TRBV9; J gene: TRBJ1-5; D gene: TRBD1; CDR3 protein: CASSAGGGQPQHF; CDR3 DNA: TGTGCCAGCAGCGCAGGGGGCGGTCAGCCCCAGCATTTT
clone size: .; V gene: TRBV5-6; J gene: TRBJ2-2; D gene: .; CDR3 protein: CASSLPGANTGELFF; CDR3 DNA: TGTGCCAGCAGCCTCCCGGGGGCGAACACCGGGGAGCTGTTTTTT
clone size: .; V gene: TRBV30; J gene: TRBJ1-2; D gene: TRBD1; CDR3 protein: CAWRQGVDYGYTF; CDR3 DNA: TGTGCCTGGAGACAGGGGGTGGACTATGGCTACACCTTC